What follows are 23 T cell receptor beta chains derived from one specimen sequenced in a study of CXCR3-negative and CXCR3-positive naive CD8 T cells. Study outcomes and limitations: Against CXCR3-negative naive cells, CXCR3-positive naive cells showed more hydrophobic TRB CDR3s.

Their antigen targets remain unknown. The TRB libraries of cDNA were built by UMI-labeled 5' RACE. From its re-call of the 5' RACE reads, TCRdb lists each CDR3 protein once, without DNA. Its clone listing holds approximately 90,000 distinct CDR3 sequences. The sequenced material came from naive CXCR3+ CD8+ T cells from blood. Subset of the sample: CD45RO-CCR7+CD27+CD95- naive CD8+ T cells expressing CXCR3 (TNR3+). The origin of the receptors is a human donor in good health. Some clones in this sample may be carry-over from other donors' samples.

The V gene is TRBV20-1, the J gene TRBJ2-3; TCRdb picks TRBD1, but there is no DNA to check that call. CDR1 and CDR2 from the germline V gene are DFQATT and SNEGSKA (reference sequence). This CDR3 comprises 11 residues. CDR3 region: CSARTGWTQYF.

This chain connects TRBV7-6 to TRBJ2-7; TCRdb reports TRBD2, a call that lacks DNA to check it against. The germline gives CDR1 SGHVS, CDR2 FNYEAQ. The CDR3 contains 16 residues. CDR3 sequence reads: CASSLLAGVLSYEQYF.

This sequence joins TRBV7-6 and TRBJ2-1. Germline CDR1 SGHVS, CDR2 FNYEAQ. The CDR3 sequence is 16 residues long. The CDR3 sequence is CASSLGVAAVDNEQFF.

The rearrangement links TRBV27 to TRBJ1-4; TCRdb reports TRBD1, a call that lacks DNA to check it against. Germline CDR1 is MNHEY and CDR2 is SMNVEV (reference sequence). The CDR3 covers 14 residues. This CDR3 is CASSLPGQGKKLFF.

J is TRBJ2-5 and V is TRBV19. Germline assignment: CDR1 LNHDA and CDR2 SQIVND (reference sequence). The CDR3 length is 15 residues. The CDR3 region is CASSIVLASGETQYF.

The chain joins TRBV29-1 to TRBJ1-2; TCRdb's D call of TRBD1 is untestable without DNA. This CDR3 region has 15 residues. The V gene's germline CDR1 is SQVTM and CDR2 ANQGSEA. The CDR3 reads CSVEDPQGIPYSYTF. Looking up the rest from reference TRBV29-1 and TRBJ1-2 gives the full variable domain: SAVISQKPSRDICQRGTSLTIQCQVDSQVTMMFWYRQQPGQSLTLIATANQGSEATYESGFVIDKFPISRPNLTFSTLTVSNMSPEDSSIYLCSVEDPQGIPYSYTFGSGTRLTVV.

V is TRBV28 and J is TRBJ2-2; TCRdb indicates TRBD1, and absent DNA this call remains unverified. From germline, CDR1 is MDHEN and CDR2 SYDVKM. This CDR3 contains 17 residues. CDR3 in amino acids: CASSLLPPNTNTGELFF. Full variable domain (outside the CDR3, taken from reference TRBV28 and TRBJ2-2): DVKVTQSSRYLVKRTGEKVFLECVQDMDHENMFWYRQDPGLGLRLIYFSYDVKMKEKGDIPEGYSVSREKKERFSLILESASTNQTSMYLCASSLLPPNTNTGELFFGEGSRLTVL.

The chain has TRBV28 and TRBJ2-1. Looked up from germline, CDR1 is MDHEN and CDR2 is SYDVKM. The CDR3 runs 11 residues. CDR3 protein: CASNLYNKQFF.

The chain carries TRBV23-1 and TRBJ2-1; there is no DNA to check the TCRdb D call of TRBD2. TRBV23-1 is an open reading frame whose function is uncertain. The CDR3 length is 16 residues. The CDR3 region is CASSMMGGMRDNEQFF.

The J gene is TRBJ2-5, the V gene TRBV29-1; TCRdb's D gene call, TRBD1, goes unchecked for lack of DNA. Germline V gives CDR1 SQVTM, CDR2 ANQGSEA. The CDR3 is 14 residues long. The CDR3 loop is CSVEEKQGSETQYF.

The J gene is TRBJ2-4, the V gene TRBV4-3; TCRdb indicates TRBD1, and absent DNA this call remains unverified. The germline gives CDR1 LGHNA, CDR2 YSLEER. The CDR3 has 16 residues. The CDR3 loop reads CASSQDIGTGQNIQYF.

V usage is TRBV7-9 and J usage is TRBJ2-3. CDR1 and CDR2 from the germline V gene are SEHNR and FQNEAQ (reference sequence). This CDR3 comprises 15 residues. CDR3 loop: CASSLLEDGTDTQYF.

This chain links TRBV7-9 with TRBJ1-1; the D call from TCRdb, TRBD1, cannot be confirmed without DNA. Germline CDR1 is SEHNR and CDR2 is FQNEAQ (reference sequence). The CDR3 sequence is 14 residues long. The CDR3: CASRLPGGGTEAFF.

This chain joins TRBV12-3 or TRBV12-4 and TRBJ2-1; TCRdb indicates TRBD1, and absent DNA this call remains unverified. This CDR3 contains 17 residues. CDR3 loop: CASSFLSKTGGLGEQFF.

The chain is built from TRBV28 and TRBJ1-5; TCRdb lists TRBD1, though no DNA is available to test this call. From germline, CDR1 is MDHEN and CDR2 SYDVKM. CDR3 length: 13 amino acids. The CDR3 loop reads CASRDLSNQPQHF.

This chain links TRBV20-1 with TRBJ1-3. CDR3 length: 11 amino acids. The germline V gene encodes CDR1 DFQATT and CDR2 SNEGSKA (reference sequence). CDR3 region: CSARKSDTIYF.

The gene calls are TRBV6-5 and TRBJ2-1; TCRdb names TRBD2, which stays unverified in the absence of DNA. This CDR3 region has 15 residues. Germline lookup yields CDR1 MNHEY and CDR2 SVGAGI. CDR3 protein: CASSLIAGGNNEQFF.

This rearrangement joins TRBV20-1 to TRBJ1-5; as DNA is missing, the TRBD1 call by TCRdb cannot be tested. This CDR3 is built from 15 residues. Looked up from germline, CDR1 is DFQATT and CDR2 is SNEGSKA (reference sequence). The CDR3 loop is CSAFPKVLGDQPQHF.

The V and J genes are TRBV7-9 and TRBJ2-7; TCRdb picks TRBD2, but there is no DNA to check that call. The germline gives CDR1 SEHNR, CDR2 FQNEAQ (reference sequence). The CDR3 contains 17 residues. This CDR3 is CASSSAGLAGDPYEQYF.

CDR3 in amino acids: CASDRESNQPQHF. The chain links TRBV2 to TRBJ1-5; the TRBD1 assignment by TCRdb is unverifiable without DNA. The CDR3 runs 13 residues. CDR1 is SNHLY, CDR2 FYNNEI, per germline.

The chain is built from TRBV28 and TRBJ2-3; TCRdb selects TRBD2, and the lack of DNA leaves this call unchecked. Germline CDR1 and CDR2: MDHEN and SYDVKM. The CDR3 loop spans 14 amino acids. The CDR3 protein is CASSFAGGADTQYF.

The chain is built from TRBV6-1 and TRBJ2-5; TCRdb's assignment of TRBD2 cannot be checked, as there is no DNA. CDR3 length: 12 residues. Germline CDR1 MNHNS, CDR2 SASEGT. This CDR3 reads CASGSLVETQYF.

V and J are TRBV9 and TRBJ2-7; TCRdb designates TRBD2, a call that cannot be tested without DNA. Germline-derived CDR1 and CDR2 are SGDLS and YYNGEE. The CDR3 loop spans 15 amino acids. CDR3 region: CASSVYPSIDYEQYF.